The present TCR beta chain was sequenced within a study of glioma-infiltrating T cells after dendritic cell vaccination (dated by TCRdb to the mid-2010s). Some background on the complete study: The cohort comprised around 15 glioblastoma patients from Phase I and II dendritic cell vaccination trials, 9 newly diagnosed and 6 with recurrent disease. Between the early 2000s and the early 2010s, the patients were given dendritic cell vaccination pulsed with autologous tumor lysate. Survival after dendritic cell vaccination was correlated with TCR sequencing metrics, including TIL content and tumor-blood repertoire overlap. Each patient was given three intradermal dendritic cell vaccine injections, spaced two weeks apart, in the arm below the axilla. Tumor-infiltrating lymphocyte content was quantified and tumor and blood repertoires were compared in dendritic cell-vaccinated glioblastoma patients by deep sequencing of TCR beta CDR3 regions. To make the vaccine, monocyte-derived dendritic cells were cultured for roughly seven days with IL-4 and GM-CSF and then pulsed overnight with autologous tumor lysate.

The CDR3 measures 12 amino acids from cysteine to phenylalanine. Only CDR3 DNA remains: 36 bases, in frame from the first base. Compared with germline, V lacks 8 bases and J lacks 3 bases; bases without a gene match: 4. The CDR1 and CDR2 encoded by the germline V gene (reference sequence) are LNHDA and SQIVND. Using the immunoSEQ assay, TCRB CDR3 regions were amplified from around 2 micrograms of genomic DNA, or from all available DNA when less than that was on hand. For multiplex PCR, 60 forward primers for TCR V beta segments and 13 reverse primers for J beta segments were used. To estimate reads per starting template, synthetic control templates were spiked into each sample at limiting dilution. Sequencing produced 87 bp reads on the Illumina HiSeq System. The authors processed their data as follows. To remove PCR and sequencing errors, closely related sequences were merged with a nearest neighbor algorithm. TCR overlap was defined as the percentage of unique tumor TCR beta sequences that were also found in the peripheral blood of the same patient. TCRdb provides this immuneACCESS table in a form limited to in-frame rearrangements. Some clones are lacking; in checked studies, under half of them reflect an unresolved V gene, and why the rest are absent is not known. V and J calls and clone size are given by that table; D and trimming were obtained from the DNA. This sample holds more than 70,000 clones; roughly 84% were observed only once. About 2.2% of the sample belongs to the ten largest clones.

The time point label, as the study defines it: after dendritic cell vaccination, including at tumor progression/relapse. Patients were selected for having adequate residual fresh-frozen tumor tissue and more than two years of available survival data. Molecular status otherwise varied across the glioblastoma patients, but none of them carried an isocitrate dehydrogenase mutation. PBMC were collected before vaccination, two weeks after the third vaccination, and at tumor progression if progression occurred. The Qiagen DNeasy Blood extraction Kit was used to extract genomic DNA. On this clone itself: Its antigen remains undetermined. Per-base quality was not reported, and no clone a single base away is much larger than it.

Points the paper makes about the study in general: No direct relationship between TCR clonality and survival was found, suggesting a diverse polyclonal response may matter. After dendritic cell vaccination, a higher estimated pretreatment TIL content predicted longer time to progression and overall survival. The TCR overlap response model with three groups was called speculative and said to need prospective validation. The cohort was small and heterogeneous, and full blood and tumor sets were available for few patients, with initial-recurrent tumor pairs available for even fewer patients.

The sequence was collected from a human donor with glioblastoma. The rearrangement combines TRBV19 with TRBJ2-7; TRBD2 fits 7 bases in the junction. The sequencing here drew on blood, taken after dendritic cell vaccination. The base sequence is TGTGCCAGTGACTCGGGAGGCTACGAGCAGTACTTC. The translation is CASDSGGYEQYF. The variable domain in full, with residues beyond the CDR3 obtained from the reference TRBV19 and TRBJ2-7 genes, is DGGITQSPKYLFRKEGQNVTLSCEQNLNHDAMYWYRQDPGQGLRLIYYSQIVNDFQKGDIAEGYSVSREKKESFPLTVTSAQKNPTAFYLCASDSGGYEQYFGPGTRLTVT.